This is a list of T cell receptor beta chains from one sample in a study of cytomegalovirus exposure and HLA in healthy donors. Assay: immunoSEQ multiplex PCR; the TCRdb copy retains only in-frame clones and omits some. In all, the sample yields 75,000 to 95,000 clones. Material: PBMCs. The receptors were sampled from a woman aged 55-75 years in good health and CMV-seronegative. Each CDR3 is given with its conserved first and last residue. The order of the fields is D gene, V gene, J gene, CDR3 protein, CDR3 DNA. D genes are given only for firm matches.

D gene: NA; V gene: TRBV28; J gene: TRBJ1-1; CDR3 protein: CASIAINNTEAFF; CDR3 DNA: TGTGCCAGCATCGCGATTAACAACACTGAAGCTTTCTTT
D gene: NA; V gene: TRBV5-1; J gene: TRBJ2-7; CDR3 protein: CASSLGEKSNEQYF; CDR3 DNA: TGCGCCAGCAGCTTGGGGGAGAAGTCAAACGAGCAGTACTTC
D gene: NA; V gene: TRBV2; J gene: TRBJ1-5; CDR3 protein: CASSYQDLSNQPQHF; CDR3 DNA: TGTGCCAGCAGTTATCAGGATTTGAGCAATCAGCCCCAGCATTTT
D gene: TRBD1; V gene: TRBV7-3; J gene: TRBJ2-2; CDR3 protein: CASLGVGTVAGELFF; CDR3 DNA: TGTGCCAGCTTAGGCGTGGGGACAGTAGCCGGGGAGCTGTTTTTT
D gene: NA; V gene: TRBV11-2; J gene: TRBJ2-2; CDR3 protein: CASSLVGTGYTGELFF; CDR3 DNA: TGTGCCAGCAGCTTAGTAGGCACAGGGTACACCGGGGAGCTGTTTTTT
D gene: TRBD2; V gene: TRBV7-8; J gene: TRBJ2-7; CDR3 protein: CASSFVAGASSEQYF; CDR3 DNA: TGTGCCAGCAGCTTCGTAGCGGGAGCGTCGTCCGAGCAGTACTTC
D gene: TRBD1; V gene: TRBV11-1; J gene: TRBJ1-6; CDR3 protein: CASSTWDSSPLHF; CDR3 DNA: TGTGCCAGCAGCACGTGGGACAGTTCACCCCTCCACTTT
D gene: TRBD1; V gene: TRBV27; J gene: TRBJ2-5; CDR3 protein: CASNRQGGQETQYF; CDR3 DNA: TGTGCCAGCAACCGACAGGGGGGGCAAGAGACCCAGTACTTC
D gene: NA; V gene: TRBV18; J gene: TRBJ2-5; CDR3 protein: CASSRRRVGETQYF; CDR3 DNA: TGTGCCAGCTCACGTAGGAGGGTAGGAGAGACCCAGTACTTC
D gene: NA; V gene: TRBV5-1; J gene: TRBJ2-1; CDR3 protein: CASSASSSYNEQFF; CDR3 DNA: TGCGCCAGCAGCGCTAGCTCCTCCTACAATGAGCAGTTCTTC
D gene: NA; V gene: TRBV15; J gene: TRBJ2-7; CDR3 protein: CATEGASYEQYF; CDR3 DNA: TGTGCCACGGAGGGAGCCTCCTACGAGCAGTACTTC